This TCR beta chain was sequenced during a study of blood T cell repertoires in COVID-19. Study information: Samples representing acute and convalescent COVID-19 were sourced from the United States, Italy and Spain. T cells, B-cell-depleted T cells, or PBMCs supplied cDNA or gDNA.

The germline gives CDR1 MGHRA, CDR2 YSYEKL. The V and J ends lost 3 bases and 0 bases respectively, with 21 bases between them. The CDR3 sequence is 18 residues long. As processed by the authors: For nucleated cells, counts were estimated from reference gene primer amplification. TCRdb's table, derived via immunoSEQ multiplex PCR, lists solely in-frame clones and lacks some. V and J calls and clone size are as listed in that table; D and trimming were resolved from the DNA. The sample shows around 80,000 clones, around 80% of them seen only once. The TCR comes from a man aged 60 to 69 with acute or convalescent COVID-19. Sequenced input: peripheral blood. The chain is built from TRBV4-1 and TRBJ2-7, with D tentatively TRBD2 (5 bases). CDR3 protein: CASSHPGPRVDGSYEQYF. The CDR3 nucleotides are TGCGCCAGCAGCCACCCAGGACCGCGGGTAGATGGCTCCTACGAGCAGTACTTC.